This TCR beta chain was obtained from a study of response to subunit inactivated influenza vaccine. Overall study results and limits: There was a suggestion from the authors that each seasonal influenza vaccination recruits few new T cells.

A remark on this clonotype: The antigen remains undetermined.

CDR1 KGHSH and CDR2 LQKENI come from the germline V gene. The length of the CDR3 is 16 residues. Deletions cut 3 bases from V and 0 bases from J, with 12 bases between. TCRdb re-analysed the RT-PCR reads in MiXCR, keeping a single row per CDR3 protein. Counted here are 800,000 or so distinct CDR3 sequences, around 21% occurring once; the ten biggest clones make up 10%. This clonotype originated in a man aged 50 or older who received an inactivated influenza vaccine. Here the sequenced sample was PBMCs from blood, taken about 5 days after vaccination. The chain recombines TRBV18 with TRBJ2-1; tentative D call: TRBD1 (6 bases). The CDR3 sequence is CASSPRDRSSYNEQFF. For the CDR3, the DNA is TGTGCCAGCTCACCGCGTGACAGGAGCTCCTACAATGAGCAGTTCTTC.